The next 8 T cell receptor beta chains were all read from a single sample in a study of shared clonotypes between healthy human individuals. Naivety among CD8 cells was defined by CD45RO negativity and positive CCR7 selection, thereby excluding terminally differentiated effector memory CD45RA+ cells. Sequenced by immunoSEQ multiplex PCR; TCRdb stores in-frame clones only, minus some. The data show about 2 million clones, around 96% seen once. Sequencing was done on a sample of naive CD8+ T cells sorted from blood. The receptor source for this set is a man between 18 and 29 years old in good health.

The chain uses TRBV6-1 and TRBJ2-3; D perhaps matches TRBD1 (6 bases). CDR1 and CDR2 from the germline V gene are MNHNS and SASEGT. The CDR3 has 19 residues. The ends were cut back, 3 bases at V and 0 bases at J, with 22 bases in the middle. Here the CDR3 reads CASSDWGRTLYPSTDTQYF. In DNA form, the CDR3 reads TGTGCCAGCAGTGATTGGGGGCGGACTCTTTATCCTAGCACAGATACGCAGTATTTT.

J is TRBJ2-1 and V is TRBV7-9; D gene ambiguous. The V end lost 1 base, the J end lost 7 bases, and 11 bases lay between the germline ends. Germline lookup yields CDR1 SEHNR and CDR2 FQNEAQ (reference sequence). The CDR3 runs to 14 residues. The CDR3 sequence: CASSLDGRSNEQFF. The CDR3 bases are TGTGCCAGCAGCTTAGACGGGCGGTCGAATGAGCAGTTCTTC.

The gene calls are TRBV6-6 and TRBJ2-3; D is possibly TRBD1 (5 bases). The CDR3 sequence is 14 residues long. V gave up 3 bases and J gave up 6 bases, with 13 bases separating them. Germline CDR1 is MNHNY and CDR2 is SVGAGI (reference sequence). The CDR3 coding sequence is TGTGCCAGCAGTTATTTAGGGGAAACCGATACGCAGTATTTT. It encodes CASSYLGETDTQYF.

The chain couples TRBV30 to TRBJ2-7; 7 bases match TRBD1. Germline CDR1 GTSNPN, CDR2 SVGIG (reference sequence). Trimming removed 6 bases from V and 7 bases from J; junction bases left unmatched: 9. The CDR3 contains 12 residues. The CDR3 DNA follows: TGTGCCTGTGACAGGGTATCTGGGGAGCAGTACTTC. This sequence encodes CACDRVSGEQYF.

CDR3 residues: CASSQSEQTYEQYF. The CDR3 DNA reads as TGCGCCAGCAGTCAATCGGAACAGACCTACGAGCAGTACTTC. J is TRBJ2-7 and V is TRBV23-1, with D uncertain. TRBV23-1 is labeled an ORF, and its function is uncertain. Trimming took 0 bases from V and 2 from J, leaving 8 bases between them. CDR3 length equals 14 residues.

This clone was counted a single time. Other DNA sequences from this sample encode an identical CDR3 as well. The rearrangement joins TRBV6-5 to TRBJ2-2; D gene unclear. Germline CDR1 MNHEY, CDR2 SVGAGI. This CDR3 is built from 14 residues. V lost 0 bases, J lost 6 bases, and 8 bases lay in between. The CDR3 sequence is CASSYSQASGELFF. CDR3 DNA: TGTGCCAGCAGTTACTCGCAGGCGTCCGGGGAGCTGTTTTTT.

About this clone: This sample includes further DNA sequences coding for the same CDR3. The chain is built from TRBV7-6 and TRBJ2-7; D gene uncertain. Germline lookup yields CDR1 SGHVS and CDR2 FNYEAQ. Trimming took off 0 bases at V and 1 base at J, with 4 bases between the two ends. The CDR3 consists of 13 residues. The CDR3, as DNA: TGTGCCAGCAGCTTAGCTAGTTCCTACGAGCAGTACTTC. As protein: CASSLASSYEQYF.

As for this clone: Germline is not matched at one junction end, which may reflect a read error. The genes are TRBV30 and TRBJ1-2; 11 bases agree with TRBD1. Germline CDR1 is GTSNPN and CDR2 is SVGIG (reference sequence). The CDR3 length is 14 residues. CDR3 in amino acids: CAWSYDLTGQGDIF. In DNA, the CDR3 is TGTGCCTGGAGCTACGACCTCACGGGACAGGGGGACATATTC.